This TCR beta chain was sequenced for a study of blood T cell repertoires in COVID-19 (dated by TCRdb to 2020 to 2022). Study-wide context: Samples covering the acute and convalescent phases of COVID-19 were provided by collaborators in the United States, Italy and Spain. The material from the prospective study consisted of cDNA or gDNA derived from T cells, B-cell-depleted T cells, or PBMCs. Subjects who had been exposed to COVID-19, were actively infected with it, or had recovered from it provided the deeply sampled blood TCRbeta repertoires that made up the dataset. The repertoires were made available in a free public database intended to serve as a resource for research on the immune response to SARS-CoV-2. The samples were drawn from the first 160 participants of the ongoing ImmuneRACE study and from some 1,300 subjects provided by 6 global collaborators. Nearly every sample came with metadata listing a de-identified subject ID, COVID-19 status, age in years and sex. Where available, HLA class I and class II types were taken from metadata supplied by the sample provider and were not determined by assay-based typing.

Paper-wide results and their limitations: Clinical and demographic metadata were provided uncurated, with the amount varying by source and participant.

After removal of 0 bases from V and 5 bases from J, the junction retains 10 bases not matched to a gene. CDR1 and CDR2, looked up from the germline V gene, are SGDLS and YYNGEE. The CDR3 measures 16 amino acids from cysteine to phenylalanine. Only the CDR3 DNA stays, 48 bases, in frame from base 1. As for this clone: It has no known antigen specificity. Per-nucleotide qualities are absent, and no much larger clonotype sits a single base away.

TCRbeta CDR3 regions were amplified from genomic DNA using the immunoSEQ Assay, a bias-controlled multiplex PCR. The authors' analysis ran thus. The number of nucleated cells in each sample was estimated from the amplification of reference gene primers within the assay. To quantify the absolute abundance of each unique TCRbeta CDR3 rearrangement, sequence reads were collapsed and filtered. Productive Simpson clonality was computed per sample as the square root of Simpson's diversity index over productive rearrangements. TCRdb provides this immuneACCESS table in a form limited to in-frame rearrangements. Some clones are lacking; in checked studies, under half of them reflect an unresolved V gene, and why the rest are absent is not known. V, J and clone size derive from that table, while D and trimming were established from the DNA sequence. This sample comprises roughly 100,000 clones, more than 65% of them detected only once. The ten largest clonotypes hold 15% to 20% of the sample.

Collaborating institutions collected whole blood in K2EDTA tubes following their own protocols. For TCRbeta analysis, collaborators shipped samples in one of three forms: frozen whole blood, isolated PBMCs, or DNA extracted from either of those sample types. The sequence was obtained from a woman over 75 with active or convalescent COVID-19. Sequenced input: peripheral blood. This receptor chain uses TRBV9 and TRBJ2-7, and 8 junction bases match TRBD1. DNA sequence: TGTGCCAGCAGCGTAGGGACAGGGTTTGGCTACGACGAGCAGTACTTC. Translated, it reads CASSVGTGFGYDEQYF.